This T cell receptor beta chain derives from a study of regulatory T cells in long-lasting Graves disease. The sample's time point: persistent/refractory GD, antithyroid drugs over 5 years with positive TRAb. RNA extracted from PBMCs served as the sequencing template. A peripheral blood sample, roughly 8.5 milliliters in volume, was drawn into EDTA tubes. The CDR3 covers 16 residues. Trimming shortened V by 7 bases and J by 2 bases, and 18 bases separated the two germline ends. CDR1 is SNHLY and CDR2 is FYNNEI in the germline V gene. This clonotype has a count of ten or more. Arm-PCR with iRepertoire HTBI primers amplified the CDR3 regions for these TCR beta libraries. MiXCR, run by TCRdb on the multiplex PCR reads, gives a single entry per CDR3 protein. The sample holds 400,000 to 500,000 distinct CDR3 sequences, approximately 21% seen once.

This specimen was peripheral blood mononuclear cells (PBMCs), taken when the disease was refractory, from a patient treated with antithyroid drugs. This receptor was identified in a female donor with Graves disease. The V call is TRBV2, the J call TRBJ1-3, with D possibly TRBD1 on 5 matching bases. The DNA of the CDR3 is TGTGCCAGCACCGTCTGGCTGGGACGAACTGGAAACACCATATATTTT. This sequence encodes CASTVWLGRTGNTIYF.